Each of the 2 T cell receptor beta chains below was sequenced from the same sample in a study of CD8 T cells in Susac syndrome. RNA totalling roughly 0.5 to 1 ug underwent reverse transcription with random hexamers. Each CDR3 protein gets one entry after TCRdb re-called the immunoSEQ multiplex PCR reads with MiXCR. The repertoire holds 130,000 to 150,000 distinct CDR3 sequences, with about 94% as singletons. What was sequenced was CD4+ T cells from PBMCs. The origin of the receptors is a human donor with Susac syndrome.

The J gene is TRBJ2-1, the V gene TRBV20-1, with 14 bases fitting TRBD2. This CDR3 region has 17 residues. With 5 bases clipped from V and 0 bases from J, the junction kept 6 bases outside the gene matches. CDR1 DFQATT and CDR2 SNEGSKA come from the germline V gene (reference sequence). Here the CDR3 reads CSARTSGRRVSYNEQFF. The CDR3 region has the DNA TGCAGTGCTCGGACTAGCGGGAGGAGGGTCTCCTACAATGAGCAGTTCTTC.

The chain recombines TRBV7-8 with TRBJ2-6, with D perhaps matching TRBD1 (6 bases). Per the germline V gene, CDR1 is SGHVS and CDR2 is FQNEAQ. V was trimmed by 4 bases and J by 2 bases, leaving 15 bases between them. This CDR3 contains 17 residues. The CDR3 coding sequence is TGTGCCAGCAGCTCATACAGGGTTCCTACTGGGGCCAACGTCCTGACTTTC. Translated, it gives CASSSYRVPTGANVLTF.